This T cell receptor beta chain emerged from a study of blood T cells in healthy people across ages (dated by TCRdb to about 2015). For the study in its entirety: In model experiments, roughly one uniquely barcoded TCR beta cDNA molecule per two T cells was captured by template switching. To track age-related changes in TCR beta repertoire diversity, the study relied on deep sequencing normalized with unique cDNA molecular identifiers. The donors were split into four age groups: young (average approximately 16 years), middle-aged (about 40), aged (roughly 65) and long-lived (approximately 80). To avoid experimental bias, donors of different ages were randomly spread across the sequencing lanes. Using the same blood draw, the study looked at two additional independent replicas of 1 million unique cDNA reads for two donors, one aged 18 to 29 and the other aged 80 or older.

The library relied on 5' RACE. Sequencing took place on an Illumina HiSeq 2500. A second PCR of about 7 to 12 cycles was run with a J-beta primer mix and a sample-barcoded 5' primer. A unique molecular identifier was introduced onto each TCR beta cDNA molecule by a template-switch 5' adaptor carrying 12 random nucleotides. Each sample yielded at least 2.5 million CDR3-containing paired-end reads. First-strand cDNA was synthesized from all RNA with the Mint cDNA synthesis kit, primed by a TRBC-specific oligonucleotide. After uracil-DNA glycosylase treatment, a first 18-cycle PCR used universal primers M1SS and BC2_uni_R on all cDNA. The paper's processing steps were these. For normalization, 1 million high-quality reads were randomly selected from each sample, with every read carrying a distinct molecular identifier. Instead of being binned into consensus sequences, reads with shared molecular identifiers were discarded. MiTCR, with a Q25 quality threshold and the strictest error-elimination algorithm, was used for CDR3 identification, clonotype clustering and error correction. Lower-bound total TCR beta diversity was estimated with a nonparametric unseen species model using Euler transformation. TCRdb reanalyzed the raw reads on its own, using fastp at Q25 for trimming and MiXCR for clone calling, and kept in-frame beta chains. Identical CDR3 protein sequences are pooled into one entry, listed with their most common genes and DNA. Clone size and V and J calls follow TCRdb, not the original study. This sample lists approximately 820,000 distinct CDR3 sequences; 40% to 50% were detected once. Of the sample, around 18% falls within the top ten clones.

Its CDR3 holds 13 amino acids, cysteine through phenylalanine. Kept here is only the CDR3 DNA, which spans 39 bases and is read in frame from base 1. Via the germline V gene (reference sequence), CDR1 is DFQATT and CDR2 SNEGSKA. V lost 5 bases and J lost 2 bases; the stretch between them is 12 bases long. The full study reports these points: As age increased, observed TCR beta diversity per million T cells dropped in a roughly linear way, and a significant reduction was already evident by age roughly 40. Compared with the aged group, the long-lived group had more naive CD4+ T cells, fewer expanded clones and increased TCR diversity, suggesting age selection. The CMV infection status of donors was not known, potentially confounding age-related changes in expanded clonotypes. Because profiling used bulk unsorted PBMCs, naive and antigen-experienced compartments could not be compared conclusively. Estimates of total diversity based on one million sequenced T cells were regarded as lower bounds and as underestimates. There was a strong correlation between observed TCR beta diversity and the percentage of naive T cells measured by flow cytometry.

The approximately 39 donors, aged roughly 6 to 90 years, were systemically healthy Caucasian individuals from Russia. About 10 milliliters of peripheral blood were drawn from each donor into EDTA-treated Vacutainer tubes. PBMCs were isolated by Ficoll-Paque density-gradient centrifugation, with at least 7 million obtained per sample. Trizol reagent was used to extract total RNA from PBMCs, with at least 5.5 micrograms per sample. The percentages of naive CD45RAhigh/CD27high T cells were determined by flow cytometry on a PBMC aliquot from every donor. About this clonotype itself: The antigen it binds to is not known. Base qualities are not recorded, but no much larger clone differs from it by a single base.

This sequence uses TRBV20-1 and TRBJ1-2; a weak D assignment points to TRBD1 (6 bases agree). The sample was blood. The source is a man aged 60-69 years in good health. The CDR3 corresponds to CSAQGGGNYGYTF. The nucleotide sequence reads TGCAGTGCTCAAGGGGGAGGGAACTATGGCTACACCTTC.